A single sample is the source of the 16 T cell receptor beta chains below, sequenced in a study of regulatory T cells in long-lasting Graves disease. Libraries of TCR beta came from iRepertoire HTBI primers plus Arm-PCR of CDR3 regions. TCRdb independently ran MiXCR on the multiplex PCR reads; one entry per CDR3 protein. The sample consists of about 310,000 distinct CDR3 sequences, about 20% of them appearing once. Time point defined: newly diagnosed GD, antithyroid drugs for less than 3 months. Extracted PBMC RNA gave rise to the TCR library. The source material was peripheral blood mononuclear cells (PBMCs), sampled at new diagnosis, from a patient treated with antithyroid drugs. These receptors all stem from a female donor with Graves disease.

The genes are TRBV9 and TRBJ2-2; 8 bases line up with TRBD2. Trimming removed 3 bases from V and 2 bases from J; junction bases left unmatched: 9. This CDR3 is built from 17 residues. CDR1 is SGDLS and CDR2 is YYNGEE in the germline V gene. CDR3 loop: CASSARGGAPNTGELFF. DNA of the CDR3: TGTGCCAGCAGCGCCCGGGGGGGGGCACCAAACACCGGGGAGCTGTTTTTT.

This clonotype was detected many times. The chain has TRBV4-1 and TRBJ2-5; D possibly corresponds to TRBD2 (6 bases). The germline CDR1 and CDR2 sequences are MGHRA and YSYEKL. Trimming removed 2 bases from V and 2 bases from J, with 12 bases in between. This CDR3 is 15 amino acids long. Here the CDR3 DNA reads TGCGCCAGCAGCCAACACGGGGGATTTCAAGAGACCCAGTACTTC. As protein: CASSQHGGFQETQYF.

This clonotype showed up many times. V usage is TRBV20-1 and J usage is TRBJ2-5, with D uncertain. CDR3 length equals 12 residues. Trimming cost V 2 bases and J 5 bases, with 9 bases left between them. Germline values: CDR1 DFQATT, CDR2 SNEGSKA (reference sequence). CDR3 residues: CSARRIRETQYF. Here the CDR3 DNA reads TGCAGTGCTAGACGGATTCGCGAGACCCAGTACTTC.

This clonotype was counted at least ten times. The genes are TRBV6-5 and TRBJ2-1, with a possible D match to TRBD2 (6 bases). V shed 2 bases and J shed 0 bases, with 14 bases lying between them. The V gene's germline CDR1 is MNHEY and CDR2 SVGAGI. The CDR3 loop spans 17 amino acids. The CDR3 DNA is TGTGCCAGCAGTTACAGGAGGGGCTCGATCTCCTACAATGAGCAGTTCTTC. The encoded protein is CASSYRRGSISYNEQFF.

Many counts were recorded for this clonotype. This sequence joins TRBV5-5 and TRBJ1-4, with a tentative D call TRBD1 (5 bases). Trimming shortened V by 2 bases and J by 8 bases, and 16 bases separated the two germline ends. CDR3 length: 15 residues. Germline-derived CDR1 and CDR2 are SGHKS and YYEKEE (reference sequence). Here the CDR3 reads CASSFSGTTGEKLFF. CDR3 DNA: TGTGCCAGCAGCTTTTCCGGGACCACGGGGGAAAAACTGTTTTTT. Variable domain in full (rest from reference TRBV5-5 and TRBJ1-4): DAGVTQSPTHLIKTRGQQVTLRCSPISGHKSVSWYQQVLGQGPQFIFQYYEKEERGRGNFPDRFSARQFPNYSSELNVNALLLGDSALYLCASSFSGTTGEKLFFGSGTQLSVL.

As to this clonotype: The junction differs from germline at one of its ends, possibly a read error. The chain combines TRBV20-1 with TRBJ2-5; weak D call: TRBD1 (5 bases). The CDR3 sequence is 16 residues long. Germline-derived CDR1 and CDR2 are DFQATT and SNEGSKA (reference sequence). The CDR3 nucleotides read TGCAGTGCCTTGGGGCAGGGTCGTAATACTCAAGAGACCCAGCACTTC. Translated, it gives CSALGQGRNTQETQHF.

This clonotype was observed at least ten times. V usage is TRBV2 and J usage is TRBJ2-3; TRBD1 agrees at 7 bases. Per germline, CDR1 SNHLY and CDR2 FYNNEI. The CDR3 consists of 12 residues. The V gene end was trimmed by 6 bases and the J gene end by 5 bases; junction bases not matched to a gene: 2. The CDR3 loop reads CASRRDRDTQYF. CDR3 sequence (DNA): TGTGCCAGCAGGAGGGACAGAGATACGCAGTATTTT.

This clonotype was detected ten times or more. The V call is TRBV29-1, the J call TRBJ1-2; weak D call: TRBD1 (5 bases). The length of the CDR3 is 15 residues. CDR1 is SQVTM and CDR2 is ANQGSEA in the germline V gene. Trimming cost V 8 bases and J 5 bases, with 24 bases left between them. CDR3 region: CSTPSRGPGRYGYTF. The DNA of the CDR3 is TGCAGCACTCCCAGCCGGGGCCCGGGTCGGTATGGCTACACCTTC.

This clonotype showed up many times. This chain links TRBV27 with TRBJ2-1, with 7 bases matching TRBD2. The CDR3 extends over 15 amino acids. Germline V gives CDR1 MNHEY, CDR2 SMNVEV (reference sequence). The trim removed 0 bases at V and 4 bases at J, leaving 3 bases unmatched. For the CDR3, the DNA is TGTGCCAGCAGTTTATCGAGGGAGGGGTACAATGAGCAGTTCTTC. Amino acids: CASSLSREGYNEQFF.

This clonotype was seen ten or more times. The rearrangement links TRBV20-1 to TRBJ2-7, with 7 bases fitting TRBD2. The CDR3 sequence is 13 residues long. Losses at the gene ends were 5 bases for V and 6 bases for J; bases not matched to a gene: 10. Germline-derived CDR1 and CDR2 are DFQATT and SNEGSKA (reference sequence). The CDR3 is CSAQGLGEGEQYF. In DNA form, the CDR3 reads TGCAGTGCTCAAGGACTAGGAGAGGGCGAGCAGTACTTC.

This clonotype has ten or more counts. This chain uses TRBV19 with TRBJ1-2; tentatively, D is TRBD1 (5 bases). Trimming shortened V by 5 bases and J by 12 bases, and 19 bases separated the two germline ends. Germline assignment: CDR1 LNHDA and CDR2 SQIVND (reference sequence). This CDR3 is built from 13 residues. CDR3 loop: CASSLAADTTHTF. CDR3 coding DNA: TGTGCCAGTAGTTTGGCGGCGGACACCACGCACACCTTC.

The chain links TRBV6-1 to TRBJ1-1; no definite D call. Germline assignment: CDR1 MNHNS and CDR2 SASEGT. The CDR3 contains 15 residues. Trimming left V 7 bases short and J 1 base short, with 16 bases between. CDR3 sequence: CASTSSGERNTEAFF. The CDR3 DNA is TGTGCCAGCACGTCATCCGGGGAACGGAACACTGAAGCTTTCTTT.

At least ten counts were recorded for this clonotype. The chain joins TRBV7-9 to TRBJ1-1; 7 bases fit TRBD1. The length of the CDR3 is 16 residues. V shed 2 bases and J 4 bases; nucleotides not matched to a gene: 10. Germline V lookup: CDR1 SEHNR, CDR2 FQNEAQ (reference sequence). The CDR3 spells CASSLSQGVVVTEAFF. The CDR3 nucleotides are TGTGCCAGCAGCTTATCTCAGGGGGTGGTTGTCACTGAAGCTTTCTTT.

This chain connects TRBV5-1 to TRBJ2-1; 7 bases align to TRBD1. Germline values: CDR1 SGHRS, CDR2 YFSETQ. The CDR3 totals 14 residues. V lost 4 bases, J lost 4 bases, and 5 bases stayed unmatched. The CDR3 nucleotides are TGCGCCAGCAGCCGTGGACAGGAGTACAATGAGCAGTTCTTC. Residues: CASSRGQEYNEQFF. Filled out from reference TRBV5-1 and TRBJ2-1, the complete variable domain reads KAGVTQTPRYLIKTRGQQVTLSCSPISGHRSVSWYQQTPGQGLQFLFEYFSETQRNKGNFPGRFSGRQFSNSRSEMNVSTLELGDSALYLCASSRGQEYNEQFFGPGTRLTVL.

This clonotype was picked up many times. V is TRBV12-3 or TRBV12-4 and J is TRBJ1-3, with D unresolved. The CDR3 extends over 14 amino acids. V was trimmed by 4 bases and J by 2 bases, leaving 9 bases between them. DNA for the CDR3: TGTGCCAGCAGTTCTCTTGCTCCTGGAAACACCATATATTTT. Amino acid sequence: CASSSLAPGNTIYF.

This clonotype was picked up many times. The chain carries TRBV29-1 and TRBJ2-3; TRBD1 is a possible D gene (6 bases). The CDR3 is 12 residues long. Germline CDR1 reads SQVTM; CDR2 reads ANQGSEA. Trimming shortened V by 6 bases and J by 1 base, and 8 bases separated the two germline ends. For the CDR3, the DNA is TGCAGCGTAAGACAGGGCACAGATACGCAGTATTTT. Its protein is CSVRQGTDTQYF.